A single sample gave rise to the 28 T cell receptor beta chains below, sequenced in a study of T cells in Graves' hyperthyroidism and ophthalmopathy. Regions amplified from RNA transcripts were the TCR beta CDR3 regions. Using the HTBI primer set, a first-round RT-PCR was run on the TCR CDR3. TCRdb ran MiXCR on the multiplex PCR reads and lists one entry per CDR3 protein. The table has 250,000 or so distinct CDR3 sequences, 13% to 15% seen once. Sequencing was performed on blood. The receptors originated from a woman aged 50 to 60 with Graves' hyperthyroidism that later progressed to Graves' ophthalmopathy.

In its sample, this clonotype was seen a few times. The gene calls are TRBV5-1 and TRBJ1-6, with a possible D match to TRBD1 (5 bases). The CDR3 consists of 14 residues. Germline assignment: CDR1 SGHRS and CDR2 YFSETQ. Trimming took 3 bases from V and 5 from J, leaving 9 bases between them. As DNA, the CDR3 is TGCGCCAGCAGCTGGGGACCTAATAATTCACCCCTCCACTTT. Translated, it gives CASSWGPNNSPLHF.

This clonotype was counted a few times. This likely comes from a read error, as the CDR3 has no conserved phenylalanine or tryptophan at its end. V usage is TRBV2 and J usage is TRBJ2-7, with D tentatively TRBD2 (5 bases). The CDR3 extends over 14 amino acids. The ends were cut back, 10 bases at V and 4 bases at J, with 20 bases in the middle. The germline CDR1 and CDR2 sequences are SNHLY and FYNNEI. The CDR3 nucleotides read TGTGCCACCCTGTTTACTAGGGAATTTTACGAGCAGTACCTC. Its translation: CATLFTREFYEQYL.

A word on this clonotype: This may be a read error, as it is one base from a much larger clone. The rearrangement uses TRBV29-1 and TRBJ2-5; D remains ambiguous. From germline, CDR1 is SQVTM and CDR2 ANQGSEA. The V end was cut by 2 bases, the J end by 5 bases, with 6 bases between. The CDR3 is 11 amino acids. The CDR3 nucleotides are TGCAGCGTTGAACACGTGGAGACCCAGTACTTC. It translates to CSVEHVETQYF.

This clonotype was detected ten times or more. V usage is TRBV5-1 and J usage is TRBJ2-7, with D perhaps being TRBD1 or TRBD2 (6 bases each). CDR3 length equals 14 residues. Looked up from germline, CDR1 is SGHRS and CDR2 is YFSETQ. Trimming pared 4 bases from V and 3 bases from J, leaving 14 bases between. CDR3 loop: CASSVAGTLYEQYF. The CDR3 DNA reads TGCGCCAGCAGCGTCGCGGGGACACTCTACGAGCAGTACTTC.

This clonotype was observed at least ten times. This sequence joins TRBV20-1 and TRBJ2-2, with D tentatively TRBD2 (5 bases). This CDR3 is 12 amino acids long. V lost 1 base, J lost 5 bases, and 5 bases lay in between. Germline V CDR1 and CDR2: DFQATT, SNEGSKA (reference sequence). The CDR3 sequence is CSARAGTGELFF. Written as DNA, the CDR3 is TGCAGTGCTAGAGCGGGGACCGGGGAGCTGTTTTTT.

The V gene is TRBV20-1, the J gene TRBJ2-7; 8 bases match TRBD2. The ends lost 1 base at V and 5 bases at J; junction bases unmatched: 13. The CDR3 consists of 16 residues. Germline V lookup: CDR1 DFQATT, CDR2 SNEGSKA (reference sequence). The CDR3 DNA follows: TGCAGTGCTAGAGTGAGGGGGGGGACTAGTCTAAACGAGCAGTACTTC. Its translation: CSARVRGGTSLNEQYF.

This clonotype was recorded a few times. The rearrangement links TRBV20-1 to TRBJ2-3; 7 nucleotides align to TRBD2. V lost 5 bases, J lost 6 bases, and 17 bases stayed unmatched. Germline lookup yields CDR1 DFQATT and CDR2 SNEGSKA (reference sequence). The CDR3 is 16 amino acids. Here the CDR3 reads CSAPPGTNSVWDTQYF. The CDR3 DNA follows: TGCAGTGCTCCACCAGGGACTAATTCAGTCTGGGATACGCAGTATTTT.

This clonotype was seen more than once but under ten times. The chain employs TRBV6-5 and TRBJ1-2; D not resolved. The CDR3 length is 14 residues. Per germline, CDR1 MNHEY and CDR2 SVGAGI. The ends were cut back, 0 bases at V and 8 bases at J, with 13 bases in the middle. For the CDR3, the DNA is TGTGCCAGCAGTTACTCACGCGCGGGGAGCGGCTACACCTTC. It is translated as CASSYSRAGSGYTF.

This clonotype has ten or more counts. V gene TRBV3-1 combines with J gene TRBJ2-7; no firm D call. The CDR3 consists of 13 residues. V was clipped by 3 bases and J by 3 bases, with 9 bases between them. Germline CDR1 and CDR2: LGHDT and YNNKEL (reference sequence). CDR3 in DNA: TGTGCCAGCAGCCAGTTAAAGGGCTACGAGCAGTACTTC. The encoded protein is CASSQLKGYEQYF.

In its sample, this clonotype was seen many times. The chain has TRBV7-3 and TRBJ2-5; D might be TRBD1 (5 bases). Germline V gene sequence: CDR1 SGHTA, CDR2 FQGTGA. V shed 4 bases and J shed 7 bases, with 7 bases lying between them. The CDR3 sequence is 11 residues long. The CDR3 bases are TGTGCCAGCAGCTCAGGGTCGACCCAGTACTTC. It yields the protein CASSSGSTQYF.

This clonotype was seen at least ten times. V usage is TRBV27 and J usage is TRBJ2-5, with TRBD2 matching 12 bases. The CDR3 totals 14 residues. CDR1 is MNHEY and CDR2 is SMNVEV in the germline V gene (reference sequence). V dropped 7 bases and J dropped 5; count of bases not matched to a gene: 5. This CDR3 is CASKLAGGAETQYF. The DNA of the CDR3 is TGTGCCAGCAAACTAGCGGGAGGAGCGGAGACCCAGTACTTC.

This clonotype was recorded at least ten times. The rearrangement uses TRBV11-2 and TRBJ2-1, with D perhaps matching TRBD2 (6 bases). The CDR3 runs to 13 residues. The germline CDR1 and CDR2 sequences are SGHAT and FQNNGV. Deletions cut 0 bases from V and 11 bases from J, with 11 bases between. As DNA, the CDR3 is TGTGCCAGCAGCTTAGATCGGGAGCGCCAGCAGTTCTTC. Protein sequence: CASSLDRERQQFF.

This clonotype showed up many times. The chain uses TRBV20-1 and TRBJ2-1; 8 bases line up with TRBD2. The CDR3 spans 16 residues. The junction had 9 bases not matched to a gene; V was cut back by 5 bases and J by 0 bases. The germline gives CDR1 DFQATT, CDR2 SNEGSKA (reference sequence). CDR3 sequence: CSAPISGTSSYNEQFF. CDR3 nucleotides: TGCAGTGCTCCCATTAGCGGGACCAGCTCCTACAATGAGCAGTTCTTC.

The gene calls are TRBV30 and TRBJ1-6; D gene uncertain. This CDR3 spans 12 amino acids. V gave up 1 base and J gave up 14 bases, with 12 bases separating them. Germline lookup yields CDR1 GTSNPN and CDR2 SVGIG (reference sequence). CDR3 sequence reads: CAWSATADSLHF. CDR3 sequence (DNA): TGTGCCTGGAGTGCCACGGCGGATTCCCTCCACTTT.

This clonotype has ten or more counts. V and J are TRBV3-1 and TRBJ1-2; D gene ambiguous. The CDR3 is made up of 12 amino acids. Germline values: CDR1 LGHDT, CDR2 YNNKEL (reference sequence). V lost 0 bases and J lost 6, with 5 bases in between. The CDR3 loop reads CASSQEMDGYTF. For the CDR3, the DNA is TGTGCCAGCAGCCAAGAGATGGATGGCTACACCTTC.

The table lists this clonotype with many counts. The chain has TRBV29-1 and TRBJ2-7; 8 bases are shared with TRBD1. The CDR3 extends over 15 amino acids. The germline CDR1 and CDR2 sequences are SQVTM and ANQGSEA. V lost 6 bases, J lost 6 bases, and 16 bases stayed unmatched. Here the CDR3 reads CSVARQGPAVSEQYF. In DNA, the CDR3 is TGCAGCGTGGCCCGACAGGGGCCCGCCGTAAGCGAGCAGTACTTC.

Only a few counts were recorded for this clonotype. V usage is TRBV6-1 and J usage is TRBJ2-7; D is unresolved. The CDR3 is made up of 12 amino acids. Trimming removed 6 bases from V and 2 bases from J, with 8 bases in between. Germline loops: CDR1 MNHNS, CDR2 SASEGT. CDR3: CASRTETYEQYF. The CDR3 DNA is TGTGCCAGCAGGACGGAGACCTACGAGCAGTACTTC.

In this sample, this clonotype turned up many times. The J gene is TRBJ2-1, the V gene TRBV6-1; D uncertain. V lost 6 bases and J 6 bases, leaving 12 bases between the germline ends. The CDR3 loop spans 13 amino acids. CDR1 is MNHNS, CDR2 SASEGT, per germline. The CDR3 nucleotides read TGTGCCAGCAGCGTTGTACGAATCAATGAGCAGTTCTTC. Its protein is CASSVVRINEQFF.

This clonotype was detected ten times or more. This chain connects TRBV30 to TRBJ2-1; D uncertain. Germline V gene lookup returns CDR1 GTSNPN and CDR2 SVGIG (reference sequence). The ends were cut back, 4 bases at V and 4 bases at J, with 20 bases in the middle. The CDR3 is 16 residues long. The CDR3 is CAWKTPRARAYNEQFF. CDR3 coding DNA: TGTGCCTGGAAGACCCCTCGGGCTAGGGCTTACAATGAGCAGTTCTTC. Variable domain in full (rest from reference TRBV30 and TRBJ2-1): SQTIHQWPATLVQPVGSPLSLECTVEGTSNPNLYWYRQAAGRGLQLLFYSVGIGQISSEVPQNLSASRPQDRQFILSSKKLLLSDSGFYLCAWKTPRARAYNEQFFGPGTRLTVL.

The chain links TRBV6-5 to TRBJ2-2; D could derive from TRBD1 or TRBD2 (6 bases each). Germline V lookup: CDR1 MNHEY, CDR2 SVGAGI. Trimming shortened V by 0 bases and J by 6 bases, and 8 bases separated the two germline ends. CDR3 size: 14 residues. CDR3 residues: CASSYSGGPGELFF. The CDR3 DNA follows: TGTGCCAGCAGTTACTCCGGGGGCCCCGGGGAGCTGTTTTTT.

At least ten counts were recorded for this clonotype. This sequence joins TRBV7-6 and TRBJ2-7; possible D gene TRBD2, 6 bases. The CDR3 has 15 amino acids. Germline CDR1 and CDR2: SGHVS and FNYEAQ. V lost 1 base, J lost 7 bases, and 17 bases lay in between. CDR3 residues: CASSLGQAEGGEQYF. In DNA form, the CDR3 reads TGTGCCAGCAGCTTAGGTCAAGCCGAGGGAGGAGAGCAGTACTTC.

This chain connects TRBV30 to TRBJ1-3, with 8 positions matching TRBD1. Germline assignment: CDR1 GTSNPN and CDR2 SVGIG (reference sequence). This CDR3 comprises 12 residues. J gave up 8 bases and V 7 bases, and 7 bases lay outside the gene matches. CDR3 sequence: CASLDRAHTIYF. The DNA for the CDR3 is TGTGCCTCTCTGGACAGGGCCCACACCATATATTTT.

The J gene is TRBJ1-1, the V gene TRBV20-1; 9 positions agree with TRBD1. CDR1 and CDR2 from the germline V gene are DFQATT and SNEGSKA (reference sequence). The CDR3 consists of 16 residues. The ends lost 7 bases at V and 4 bases at J; junction bases unmatched: 16. DNA of the CDR3: TGCAGTGAACGACCGGGACAGGGAGGTTCTAGCACTGAAGCTTTCTTT. This gives the protein CSERPGQGGSSTEAFF.

This clonotype came up a few times. CDR3 sequence: CASSQGPGANVLTF. In nucleotides, the CDR3 is TGTGCCAGCAGCCAGGGTCCTGGGGCCAACGTCCTGACTTTC. This chain joins TRBV3-1 and TRBJ2-6; the D is unclear. CDR3 length: 14 residues. V lost 3 bases to trimming and J lost 2 bases, with 5 bases between them. Germline V CDR1 and CDR2: LGHDT, YNNKEL (reference sequence).

This clonotype has a handful of counts. The V gene is TRBV19, the J gene TRBJ2-3; D may correspond to TRBD1 or TRBD2 (5 bases each). This CDR3 is 14 amino acids long. The germline V gene has CDR1 LNHDA and CDR2 SQIVND (reference sequence). V was trimmed by 5 bases and J by 2 bases, leaving 11 bases between them. CDR3 sequence: CASSLGRATDTQYF. DNA of the CDR3: TGTGCCAGTAGTTTGGGACGAGCCACAGATACGCAGTATTTT.

This clonotype was recorded at least ten times. The chain links TRBV12-3 or TRBV12-4 to TRBJ2-3; 12 bases map to TRBD2. CDR3 length: 16 amino acids. J lost 0 bases, V lost 6 bases, and 4 bases had no gene match. This CDR3 is CASSPGTSGSTDTQYF. The CDR3 region has the DNA TGTGCCAGCAGCCCCGGGACTAGCGGGAGCACAGATACGCAGTATTTT.

Comments on this clonotype: A read error may explain this, as a much larger clone is one base away. The CDR3 here is CARSPPGQRETQYF. The CDR3 DNA is TGTGCCAGATCACCCCCGGGACAAAGAGAGACCCAGTACTTC. The J gene is TRBJ2-5, the V gene TRBV18; a possible D gene is TRBD1 (6 bases). Germline values: CDR1 KGHSH, CDR2 LQKENI. The CDR3 extends over 14 amino acids.

This clonotype was seen many times. This chain connects TRBV3-1 to TRBJ2-3, with D maybe TRBD1 (5 bases). Trimming pared 1 base from V and 2 bases from J, leaving 10 bases between. This CDR3 is 15 amino acids long. CDR1 is LGHDT, CDR2 YNNKEL, per germline (reference sequence). The CDR3 is CASSQGGNPTDTQYF. In DNA, the CDR3 is TGTGCCAGCAGCCAAGGGGGCAACCCCACAGATACGCAGTATTTT.